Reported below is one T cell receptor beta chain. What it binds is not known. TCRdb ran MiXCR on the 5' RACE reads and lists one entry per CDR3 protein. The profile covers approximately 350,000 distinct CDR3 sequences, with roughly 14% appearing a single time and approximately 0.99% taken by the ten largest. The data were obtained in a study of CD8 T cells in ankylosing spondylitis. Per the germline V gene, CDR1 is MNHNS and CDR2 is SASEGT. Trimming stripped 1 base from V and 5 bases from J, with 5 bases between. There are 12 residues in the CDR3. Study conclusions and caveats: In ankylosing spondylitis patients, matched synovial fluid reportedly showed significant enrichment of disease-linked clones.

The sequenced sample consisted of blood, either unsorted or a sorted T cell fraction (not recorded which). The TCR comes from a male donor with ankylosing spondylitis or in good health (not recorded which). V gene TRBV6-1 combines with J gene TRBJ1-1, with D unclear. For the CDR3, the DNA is TGTGCCAGCAGTGAAGTAAGGACTGAAGCTTTCTTT. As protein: CASSEVRTEAFF.